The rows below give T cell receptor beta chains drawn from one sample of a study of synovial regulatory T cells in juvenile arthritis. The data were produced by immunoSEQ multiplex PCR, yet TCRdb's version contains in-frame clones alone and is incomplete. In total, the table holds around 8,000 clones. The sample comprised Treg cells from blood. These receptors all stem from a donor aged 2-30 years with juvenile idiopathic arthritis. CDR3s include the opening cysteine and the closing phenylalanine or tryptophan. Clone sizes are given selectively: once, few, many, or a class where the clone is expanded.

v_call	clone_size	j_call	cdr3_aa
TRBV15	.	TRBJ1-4	CATSRDWTATNEKLFF
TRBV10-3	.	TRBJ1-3	CAISEAAVNSGNTIYF
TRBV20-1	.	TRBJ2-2	CSVGNTGELFF
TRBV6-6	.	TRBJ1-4	CASSYLFDEKLFF
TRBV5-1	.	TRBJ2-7	CASSPTGANYEQYF
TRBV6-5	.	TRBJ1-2	CASSSPTGLYGYTF
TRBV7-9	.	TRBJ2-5	CASSLRQGAQETQYF
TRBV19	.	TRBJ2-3	CASSIADTQYF
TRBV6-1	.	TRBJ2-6	CASSEAWGISSGANVLTF
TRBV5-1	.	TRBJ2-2	CASSSTLAGRSTGELFF
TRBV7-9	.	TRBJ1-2	CASSLGGTARDGYTF
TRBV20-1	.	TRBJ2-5	CSALDWETQYF
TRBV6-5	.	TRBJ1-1	CASSYLSGDEAFF
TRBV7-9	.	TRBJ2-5	CASSLGTVQETQYF
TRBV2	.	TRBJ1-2	CATTGAGGGGYTF
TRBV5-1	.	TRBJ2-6	CASSSVSWDSGANVLTF
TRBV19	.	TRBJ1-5	CASSIGRGQSYNQPQHF
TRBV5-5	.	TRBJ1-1	CASSPGGGVVNTEAFF
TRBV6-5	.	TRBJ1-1	CASSYSGMLGTEAFF
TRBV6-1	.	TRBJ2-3	CASRAGPSTDTQYF
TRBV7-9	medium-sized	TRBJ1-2	CASTLGGIAPYGYTF
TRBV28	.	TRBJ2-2	CASSLAGVAGELFF
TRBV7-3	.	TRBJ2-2	CASSLIAGNTGELFF
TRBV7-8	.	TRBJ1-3	CASSLRARRDFSRGNTIYF
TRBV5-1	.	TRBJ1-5	CASSLDSNQPQHF
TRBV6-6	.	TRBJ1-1	CASTQGGTEAFF
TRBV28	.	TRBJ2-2	CASRGGANTGELFF
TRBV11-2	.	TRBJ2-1	CASRTSGSWNEQFF
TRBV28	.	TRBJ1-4	CASSPGGTNEKLFF
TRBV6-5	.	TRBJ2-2	CASSYRVDTGELFF
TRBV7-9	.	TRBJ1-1	CASSLLVNTEAFF
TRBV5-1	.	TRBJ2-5	CASSLKISRQGLETQYF
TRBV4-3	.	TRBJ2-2	CASSRGRGPNTGELFF
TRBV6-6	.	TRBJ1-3	CASSYSAGNTIYF
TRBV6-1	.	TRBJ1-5	CASSDVQDGNQPQHF
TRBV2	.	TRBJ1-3	CASRHETGNTIYF
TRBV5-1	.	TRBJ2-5	CASSLVGQGAGKTQYF
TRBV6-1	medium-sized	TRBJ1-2	CASSEFGGGMVNYGYTF
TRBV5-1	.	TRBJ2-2	CASSATPGGANTGELFF
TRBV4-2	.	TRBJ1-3	CASSQTRTGGGNTIYF
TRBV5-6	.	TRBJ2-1	CASSLGRVSIYNEQFF
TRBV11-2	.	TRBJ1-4	CASSLGAGGQAEKLFF
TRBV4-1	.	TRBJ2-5	CASSQGQQAGAPETQYF
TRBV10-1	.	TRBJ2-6	CASQSRANVLTF
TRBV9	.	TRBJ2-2	CASSALGGEDTGELFF
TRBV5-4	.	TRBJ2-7	CASSKSGTSGYEQYF
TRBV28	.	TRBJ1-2	CASSWGSLNYGYTF
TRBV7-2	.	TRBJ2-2	CASSLEAGGGGELFF
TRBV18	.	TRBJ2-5	CASSPGTSGRETQYF
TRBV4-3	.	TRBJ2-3	CASSQGGAGGPTDTQYF
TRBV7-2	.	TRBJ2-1	CASSYRQGGGEQFF
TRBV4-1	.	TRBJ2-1	CASSKSDGRFYNEQFF
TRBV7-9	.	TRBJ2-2	CASSHRGTNTGELFF
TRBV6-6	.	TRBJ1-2	CASSDAQGTYGYTF
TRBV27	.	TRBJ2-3	CATSGWGSGTDTQYF
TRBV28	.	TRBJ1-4	CASENGFLEKLFF
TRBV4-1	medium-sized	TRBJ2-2	CASSLGTTGTGELFF
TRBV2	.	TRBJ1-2	CASSAVAGGNYGYTF
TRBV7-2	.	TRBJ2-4	CASSLSLDRAKNIQYF